The entry below gives a single T cell receptor (beta chain) sequence along with its context. The source of the sample is a study of T cell responses to AZD1222 COVID-19 vaccine. Measured with immunoSEQ multiplex PCR; TCRdb has only the in-frame clones, and not every one. The profile shows over 150,000 clones, about nine tenths of them singletons. Specimen: peripheral blood, collected 28 days after the second AZD1222 dose. The origin of this receptor is an adult who received the AZD1222 COVID-19 vaccine.

Here the CDR3 DNA reads TGTGCCAGCTCACCCGGACAGGGAATCACTGAAGCTTTCTTT. The encoded protein is CASSPGQGITEAFF. The rearrangement joins TRBV18 to TRBJ1-1, with 8 bases identical to TRBD1. The CDR3 totals 14 residues. From germline, CDR1 is KGHSH and CDR2 LQKENI. With V trimmed by 3 bases and J by 4 bases, 4 bases remained unmatched.